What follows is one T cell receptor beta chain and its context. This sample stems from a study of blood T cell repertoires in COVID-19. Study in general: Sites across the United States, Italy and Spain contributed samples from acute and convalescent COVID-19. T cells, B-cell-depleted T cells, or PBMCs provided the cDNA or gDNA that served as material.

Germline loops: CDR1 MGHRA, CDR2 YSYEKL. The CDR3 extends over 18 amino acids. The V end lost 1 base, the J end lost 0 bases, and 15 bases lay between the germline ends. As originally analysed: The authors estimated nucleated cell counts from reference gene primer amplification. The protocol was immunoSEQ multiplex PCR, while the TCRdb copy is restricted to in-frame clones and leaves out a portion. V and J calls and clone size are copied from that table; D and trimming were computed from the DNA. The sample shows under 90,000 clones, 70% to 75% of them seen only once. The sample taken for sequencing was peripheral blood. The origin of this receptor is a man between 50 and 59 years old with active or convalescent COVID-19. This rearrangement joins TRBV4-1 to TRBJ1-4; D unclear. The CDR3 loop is CASSQGGWQTATNEKLFF. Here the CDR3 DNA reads TGCGCCAGCAGCCAAGGTGGGTGGCAGACTGCAACTAATGAAAAACTGTTTTTT.